One sample yielded the 8 T cell receptor beta chains listed below, sequenced in a study of shared T cell receptors in the human thymus (dated by TCRdb to the early 2020s). The library was built by means of the immunoSEQ multiplex PCR assay. Drawn from immuneACCESS, this table holds only the in-frame rearrangements with V and J called that TCRdb kept. Clones are partly lost; checked studies trace under half to an unresolved V gene and leave the rest unexplained. The sample records hundreds of thousands of clones, over 75% of which are singletons. Of the sample, around 0.01% is held by the ten largest clones. The data also belong to a second study, concerning human thymus T cells.

Sequenced: thymocytes. These receptors were collected from a boy younger than two with a congenital heart defect. Donor details come from another sample of the same person, matched by shared clones.

The V call is TRBV10-1, the J call TRBJ1-5; D unclear. The CDR3 runs to 13 residues. V shed 4 bases and J shed 4 bases, with 8 bases lying between them. The germline V gene has CDR1 WNHNN and CDR2 SYGVQD (reference sequence). CDR3: CASSGGLNQPQHF. CDR3 nucleotides: TGCGCCAGCAGTGGAGGGCTTAATCAGCCCCAGCATTTT.

This clone was observed a handful of times. This chain links TRBV27 with TRBJ2-2; 8 bases map to TRBD1. Unmatched junction bases numbered 4, after V lost 8 bases and J lost 5 bases. The CDR3 consists of 13 residues. The V gene's germline CDR1 is MNHEY and CDR2 SMNVEV (reference sequence). The CDR3 DNA reads as TGTGCCAGCTATGACAGGGGAACCGGGGAGCTGTTTTTT. Amino acids: CASYDRGTGELFF.

The gene calls are TRBV4-1 and TRBJ1-2; 7 nucleotides match TRBD1. CDR1 is MGHRA and CDR2 is YSYEKL in the germline V gene. The J segment lost 8 bases and the V segment lost 0 bases, leaving 9 bases of the junction unmatched. The CDR3 is made up of 15 amino acids. In nucleotides, the CDR3 is TGCGCCAGCAGCCAAGATCTAGGGACAGCCGGGGGCTACACCTTC. Translating it yields CASSQDLGTAGGYTF.

This chain uses TRBV4-1 with TRBJ1-2; D ambiguous. From germline, CDR1 is MGHRA and CDR2 YSYEKL. V lost 0 bases and J lost 2, with 13 bases in between. The CDR3 covers 16 residues. CDR3 amino acids: CASSQEGQTDNYGYTF. CDR3 DNA: TGCGCCAGCAGCCAAGAAGGCCAAACAGACAACTATGGCTACACCTTC.

V is TRBV10-3 and J is TRBJ2-7; TRBD1 agrees at 8 bases. This CDR3 comprises 16 residues. Germline V lookup: CDR1 ENHRY, CDR2 SYGVKD. V dropped 5 bases and J dropped 2; count of bases not matched to a gene: 11. Written as DNA, the CDR3 is TGTGCCATCAGTATCATGCCGGGACAGGCCCCCTACGAGCAGTACTTC. This sequence encodes CAISIMPGQAPYEQYF.

The gene calls are TRBV15 and TRBJ2-1; D call uncertain. The CDR3 runs 16 residues. In germline, CDR1 is LNHNV, CDR2 YYDKDF (reference sequence). The V end was cut by 5 bases, the J end by 1 base, with 15 bases between. CDR3 loop: CATSEYLGASYNEQFF. The CDR3, as DNA: TGTGCCACCAGCGAATATCTGGGCGCATCCTACAATGAGCAGTTCTTC.

The table lists this clone with a few counts. The chain carries TRBV11-3 and TRBJ2-3; 10 bases map to TRBD1. V trimming: 4 bases; J trimming: 1 base; junction bases outside the gene matches: 8. The CDR3 covers 17 residues. Germline V gene data show CDR1 as SGHNT and CDR2 as YENEEA. The CDR3: CASSYTGQGNGTDTQYF. The CDR3 DNA reads as TGTGCCAGCAGCTACACGGGACAGGGGAATGGCACAGATACGCAGTATTTT.

The chain has TRBV10-3 and TRBJ2-2; TRBD2 matches at 8 bases. CDR3 size: 15 residues. V shed 3 bases, J shed 5 bases, and the junction held 5 bases outside the gene matches. In germline, CDR1 is ENHRY, CDR2 SYGVKD. CDR3 sequence reads: CAISESGSLTGELFF. In nucleotides, the CDR3 is TGTGCCATCAGTGAAAGCGGGAGTCTTACCGGGGAGCTGTTTTTT.